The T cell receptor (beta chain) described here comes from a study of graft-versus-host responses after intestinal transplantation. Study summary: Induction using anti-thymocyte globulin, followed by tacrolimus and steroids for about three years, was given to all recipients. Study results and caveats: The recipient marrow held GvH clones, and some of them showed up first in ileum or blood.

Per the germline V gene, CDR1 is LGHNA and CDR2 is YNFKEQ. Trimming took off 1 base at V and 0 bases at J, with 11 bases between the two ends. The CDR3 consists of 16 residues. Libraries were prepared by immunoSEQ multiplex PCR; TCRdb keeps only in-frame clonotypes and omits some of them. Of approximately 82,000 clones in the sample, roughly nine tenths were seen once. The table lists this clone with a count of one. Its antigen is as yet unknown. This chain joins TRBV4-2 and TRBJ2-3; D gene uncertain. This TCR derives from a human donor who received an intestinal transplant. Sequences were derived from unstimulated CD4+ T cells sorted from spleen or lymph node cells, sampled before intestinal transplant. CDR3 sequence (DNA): TGTGCCAGCAGCCAAGGGAGTGAGACTAGCACAGATACGCAGTATTTT. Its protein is CASSQGSETSTDTQYF.